This TCR beta chain was observed in a study of blood T cell repertoires in COVID-19. Living in under 30 US areas, the participants were between 18 and 89 years of age. Libraries were prepared by immunoSEQ multiplex PCR; TCRdb keeps only in-frame clonotypes and omits some of them. The profile shows approximately 300,000 clones, around 86% of them singletons. Germline-derived CDR1 and CDR2 are SGHDN and FVKESK. The CDR3 length is 15 residues. The junction had 6 bases not matched to a gene; V was cut back by 4 bases and J by 3 bases. V gene TRBV14 combines with J gene TRBJ1-2, with 9 bases lining up with TRBD1. Sequenced: PBMCs or T cells enriched from blood (not recorded which). This TCR was recovered from a woman aged 18-29 years who had recovered from COVID-19. The CDR3, as DNA: TGTGCCAGCAGCCCTCCGGGACAGGGTTACTATGGCTACACCTTC. Encoded protein: CASSPPGQGYYGYTF.